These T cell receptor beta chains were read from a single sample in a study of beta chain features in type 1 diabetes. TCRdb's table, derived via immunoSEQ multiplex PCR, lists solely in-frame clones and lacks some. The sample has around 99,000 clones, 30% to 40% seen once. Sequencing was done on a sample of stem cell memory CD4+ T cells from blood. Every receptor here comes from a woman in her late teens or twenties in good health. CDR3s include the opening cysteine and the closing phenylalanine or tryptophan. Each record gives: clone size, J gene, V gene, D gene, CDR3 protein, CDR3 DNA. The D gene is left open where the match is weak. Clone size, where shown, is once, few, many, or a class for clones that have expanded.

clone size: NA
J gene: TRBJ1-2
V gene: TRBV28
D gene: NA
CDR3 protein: CASSGGFGYTF
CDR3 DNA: TGTGCCAGCAGTGGGGGCTTTGGCTACACCTTC

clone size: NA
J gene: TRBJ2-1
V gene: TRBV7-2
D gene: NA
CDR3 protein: CASSLGLSTGEQFF
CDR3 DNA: TGTGCCAGCAGCTTAGGGCTCTCAACAGGCGAGCAGTTCTTC

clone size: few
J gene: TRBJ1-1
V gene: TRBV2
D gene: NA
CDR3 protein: CASSASGQTTEAFF
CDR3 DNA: TGTGCCAGCAGTGCATCAGGGCAGACGACTGAAGCTTTCTTT

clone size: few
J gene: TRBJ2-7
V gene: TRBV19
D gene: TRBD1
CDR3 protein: CASSRRGDRSSYEQYF
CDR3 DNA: TGTGCCAGTAGTCGGAGGGGGGACAGGAGCTCCTACGAGCAGTACTTC

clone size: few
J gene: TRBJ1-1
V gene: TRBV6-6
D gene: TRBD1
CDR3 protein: CASSYQGGDTEAFF
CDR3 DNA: TGTGCCAGCAGTTACCAGGGGGGAGACACTGAAGCTTTCTTT

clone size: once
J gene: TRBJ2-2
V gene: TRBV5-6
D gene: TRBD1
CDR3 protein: CASSLGQGVGTGELFF
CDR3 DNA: TGTGCCAGCAGCTTGGGACAGGGGGTGGGCACCGGGGAGCTGTTTTTT

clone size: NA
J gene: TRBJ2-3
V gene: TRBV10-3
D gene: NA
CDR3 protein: CAISEVADTQYF
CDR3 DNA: TGTGCCATCAGTGAGGTAGCAGATACGCAGTATTTT

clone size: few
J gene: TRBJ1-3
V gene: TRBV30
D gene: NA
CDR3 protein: CAWRGSGSSGNTIYF
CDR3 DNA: TGTGCCTGGAGGGGGTCGGGGTCCTCTGGAAACACCATATATTTT

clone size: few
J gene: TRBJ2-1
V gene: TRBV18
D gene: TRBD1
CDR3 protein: CASSPRDRSNEQFF
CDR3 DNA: TGTGCCAGCTCACCACGGGACAGAAGCAATGAGCAGTTCTTC

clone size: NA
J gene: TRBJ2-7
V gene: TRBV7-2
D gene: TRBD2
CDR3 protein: CASSGGSGRLSYEQYF
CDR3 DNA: TGTGCCAGCAGCGGGGGTAGCGGGAGATTGTCCTACGAGCAGTACTTC

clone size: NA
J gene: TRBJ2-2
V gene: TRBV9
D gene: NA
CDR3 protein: CASGLPTGITGELFF
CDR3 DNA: TGTGCCAGCGGCCTGCCTACAGGGATCACCGGGGAGCTGTTTTTT

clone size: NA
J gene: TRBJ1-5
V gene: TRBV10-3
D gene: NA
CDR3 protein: CASRGGEVGQPQHF
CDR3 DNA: TGTGCCAGTCGGGGGGGGGAAGTCGGGCAGCCCCAGCATTTT

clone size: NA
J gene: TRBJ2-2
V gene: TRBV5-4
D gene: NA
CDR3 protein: CASSFMSGELFF
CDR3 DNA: TGTGCCAGCAGCTTTATGAGCGGGGAGCTGTTTTTT

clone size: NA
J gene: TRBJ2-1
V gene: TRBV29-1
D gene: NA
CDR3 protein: CSVGVTGSHEQFF
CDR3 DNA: TGCAGCGTTGGCGTAACCGGTAGCCATGAGCAGTTCTTC

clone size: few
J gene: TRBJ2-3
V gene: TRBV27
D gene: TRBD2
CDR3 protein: CASSPLAGAPDTQYF
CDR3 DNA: TGTGCCAGCAGCCCCCTGGCGGGAGCTCCAGATACGCAGTATTTT

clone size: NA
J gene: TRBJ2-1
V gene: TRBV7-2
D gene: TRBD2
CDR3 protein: CASSSTPLAGTNNEQFF
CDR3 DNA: TGTGCCAGCAGCTCAACCCCACTAGCGGGAACAAACAATGAGCAGTTCTTC

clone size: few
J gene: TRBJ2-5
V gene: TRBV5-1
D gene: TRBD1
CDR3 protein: CASSMGQTQETQYF
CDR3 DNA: TGCGCCAGCAGCATGGGACAGACACAAGAGACCCAGTACTTC

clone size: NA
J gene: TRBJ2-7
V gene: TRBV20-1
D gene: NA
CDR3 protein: CSRSFRDEQYF
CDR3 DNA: TGCAGTCGTAGCTTCCGGGACGAGCAGTACTTC

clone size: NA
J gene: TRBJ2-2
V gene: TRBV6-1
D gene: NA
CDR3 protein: CASYGNTGELFF
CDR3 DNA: TGTGCCAGCTACGGGAACACCGGGGAGCTGTTTTTT

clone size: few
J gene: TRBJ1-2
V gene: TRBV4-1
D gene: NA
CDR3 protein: CASSQGGTGPGGYTF
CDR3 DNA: TGCGCCAGCAGCCAAGGAGGGACTGGGCCCGGTGGCTACACCTTC

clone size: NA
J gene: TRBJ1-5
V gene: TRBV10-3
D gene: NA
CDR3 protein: CAISGDWRNQPQHF
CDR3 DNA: TGTGCCATCAGTGGGGACTGGCGTAATCAGCCCCAGCATTTT

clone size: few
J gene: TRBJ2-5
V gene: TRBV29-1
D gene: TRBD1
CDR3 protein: CSVTVWTGGTQYF
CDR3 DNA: TGCAGCGTGACGGTTTGGACAGGGGGGACCCAGTACTTC

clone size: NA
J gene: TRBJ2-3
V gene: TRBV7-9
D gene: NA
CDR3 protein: CASSLALARSTDTQYF
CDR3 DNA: TGTGCCAGCAGCTTAGCGCTAGCGCGTAGCACAGATACGCAGTATTTT

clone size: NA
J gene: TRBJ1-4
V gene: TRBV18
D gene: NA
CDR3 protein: CASSPGPTNEKLFF
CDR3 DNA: TGTGCCAGCTCTCCAGGGCCTACTAATGAAAAACTGTTTTTT

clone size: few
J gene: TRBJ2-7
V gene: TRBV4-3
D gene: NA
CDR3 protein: CASSQDLRGTYEQYF
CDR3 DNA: TGCGCCAGCAGCCAAGATCTACGGGGAACGTACGAGCAGTACTTC

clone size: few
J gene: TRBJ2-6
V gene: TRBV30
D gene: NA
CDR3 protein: CACPRGSGANVLTF
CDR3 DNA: TGTGCCTGCCCGCGGGGCTCTGGGGCCAACGTCCTGACTTTC

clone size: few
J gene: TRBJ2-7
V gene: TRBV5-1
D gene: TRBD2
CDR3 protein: CASSPGLAAEQYF
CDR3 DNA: TGCGCCAGCAGCCCTGGACTAGCTGCCGAGCAGTACTTC

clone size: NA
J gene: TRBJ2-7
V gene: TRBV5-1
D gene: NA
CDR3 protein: CASSRIGTFTYEQYF
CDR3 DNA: TGCGCCAGCAGCAGAATAGGGACTTTCACCTACGAGCAGTACTTC

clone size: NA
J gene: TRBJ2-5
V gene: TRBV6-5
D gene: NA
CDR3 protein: CASNSPGGTEETQYF
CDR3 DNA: TGTGCCAGCAACTCACCAGGGGGGACGGAGGAGACCCAGTACTTC

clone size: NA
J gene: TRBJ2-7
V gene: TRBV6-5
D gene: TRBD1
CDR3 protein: CASSYSGTGGHEQYF
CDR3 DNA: TGTGCCAGCAGTTACTCAGGGACAGGGGGCCACGAGCAGTACTTC

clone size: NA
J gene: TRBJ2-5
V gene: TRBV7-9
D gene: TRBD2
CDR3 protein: CASTLSGSGETQYF
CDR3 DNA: TGTGCCAGCACCCTTAGCGGGAGCGGAGAGACCCAGTACTTC

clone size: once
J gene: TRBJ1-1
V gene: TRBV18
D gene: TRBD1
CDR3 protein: CASSQRQGSGEAFF
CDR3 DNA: TGTGCCAGCTCACAACGACAGGGTAGTGGTGAAGCTTTCTTT

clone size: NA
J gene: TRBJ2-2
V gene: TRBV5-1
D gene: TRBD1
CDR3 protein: CASSHINRGRTGELFF
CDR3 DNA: TGCGCCAGCAGCCATATAAACAGGGGGCGCACCGGGGAGCTGTTTTTT

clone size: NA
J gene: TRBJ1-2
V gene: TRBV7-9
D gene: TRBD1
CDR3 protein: CASSLTTGFEGYTF
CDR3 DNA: TGTGCCAGCAGCCTGACGACAGGGTTTGAAGGCTACACCTTC

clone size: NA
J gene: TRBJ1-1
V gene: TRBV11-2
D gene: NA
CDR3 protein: CASSLDIRRVLNTEAFF
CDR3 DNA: TGTGCCAGCAGCTTAGACATTCGTCGGGTTCTGAACACTGAAGCTTTCTTT

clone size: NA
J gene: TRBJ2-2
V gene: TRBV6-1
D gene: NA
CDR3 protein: CASSGWGPNTGELFF
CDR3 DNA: TGTGCCAGCAGTGGATGGGGCCCCAACACCGGGGAGCTGTTTTTT

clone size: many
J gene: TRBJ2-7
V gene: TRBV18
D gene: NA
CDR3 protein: CASSPTSGVSYEQYF
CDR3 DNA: TGTGCCAGCTCACCAACCTCAGGGGTCTCCTACGAGCAGTACTTC

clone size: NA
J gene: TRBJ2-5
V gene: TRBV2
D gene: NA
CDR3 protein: CASTTTQKETQYF
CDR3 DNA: TGTGCCAGCACCACTACTCAGAAAGAGACCCAGTACTTC

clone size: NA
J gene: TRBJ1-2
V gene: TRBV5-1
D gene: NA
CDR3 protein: CASSLEARSYYGYTF
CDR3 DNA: TGCGCCAGCAGCTTGGAAGCCAGGTCTTACTATGGCTACACCTTC

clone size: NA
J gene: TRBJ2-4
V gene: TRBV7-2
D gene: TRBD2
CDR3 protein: CASSRGLAGINIQYF
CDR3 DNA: TGTGCCAGCAGCCGGGGACTAGCGGGGATAAACATTCAGTACTTC

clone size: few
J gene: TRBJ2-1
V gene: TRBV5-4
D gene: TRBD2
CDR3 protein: CASKAGFYNEQFF
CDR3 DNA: TGTGCCAGCAAAGCGGGATTTTACAATGAGCAGTTCTTC

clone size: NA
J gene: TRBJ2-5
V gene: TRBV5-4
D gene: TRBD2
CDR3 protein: CASSAGTRGTQYF
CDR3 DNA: TGTGCCAGCAGCGCTGGGACTAGGGGGACCCAGTACTTC